This T cell receptor beta chain is drawn from a study of T cells after yellow fever vaccination. Study-wide background: Low-cell-number fractions were prepared with SMART-Seq v4 Ultra Low Input.

Notes on the study in general: Abundant bulk-derived clonotypes could contaminate FACS-sorted repertoires. Of the clonotypes, a small share occurred in both CD4 and CD8 compartments.

This CDR3 has 13 amino acids. V lost 6 bases to trimming and J lost 2 bases; unmatched junction nucleotides: 5. Germline values: CDR1 SQVTM, CDR2 ANQGSEA. The 5'RACE template-switching step produced TCR cDNA and added a universal primer site and UMIs. TCRdb independently ran MiXCR on the 5' RACE reads; one entry per CDR3 protein. The sample yields some 600,000 distinct CDR3 sequences, around an eighth seen once. Note on this clonotype: Its antigen is currently unknown.

The rearrangement links TRBV29-1 to TRBJ1-1; 8 bases are a match to TRBD1. The sample consisted of PBMCs, taken on the day of the yellow fever booster vaccination. The source of this sequence is a man younger than 40 who received the YFV17D yellow fever vaccine. The CDR3 region has the DNA TGCAGCGTGGAGACAGGGGTCAACACTGAAGCTTTCTTT. The encoded protein is CSVETGVNTEAFF.